The entry below gives a single T cell receptor (beta chain) sequence along with its context. What it binds is unknown. The germline V and J ends were trimmed by 7 bases and 1 base, with 28 bases remaining between them. Germline loops: CDR1 SEHNR, CDR2 FQNEAQ (reference sequence). This CDR3 contains 19 residues. The sample belongs to a study of cytomegalovirus exposure and HLA in healthy donors. Overall study context: There were approximately 81 million unique TCRs (from HLA-typed donors) in an early data release.

Study conclusions and caveats: In vitro confirmation showed three CMV-associated chains to be CMV antigen specific. V- and J-gene trimming in TCR beta was tied to a missense DCLRE1C variant by an analysis performed later. Highest at DRB1 and lowest at HLA-C, TCR association rates differed among HLA loci in a later analysis.

Vbeta (60) and Jbeta (13) primers were used in the PCR. Assay: immunoSEQ multiplex PCR; the TCRdb copy retains only in-frame clones and omits some. The top ten hold roughly 5.3% of the sample, which has 150,000 to 160,000 clones, about 84% seen once. The material sequenced was PBMCs. The receptor comes from a middle-aged woman in good health and CMV-seropositive. This chain uses TRBV7-9 with TRBJ1-1; weak D call: TRBD1 (6 bases). CDR3 DNA: TGTGCCAGCATTAAATCACCGGGACACCTGCCATCGCGGAACACTGAAGCTTTCTTT. Protein product: CASIKSPGHLPSRNTEAFF.